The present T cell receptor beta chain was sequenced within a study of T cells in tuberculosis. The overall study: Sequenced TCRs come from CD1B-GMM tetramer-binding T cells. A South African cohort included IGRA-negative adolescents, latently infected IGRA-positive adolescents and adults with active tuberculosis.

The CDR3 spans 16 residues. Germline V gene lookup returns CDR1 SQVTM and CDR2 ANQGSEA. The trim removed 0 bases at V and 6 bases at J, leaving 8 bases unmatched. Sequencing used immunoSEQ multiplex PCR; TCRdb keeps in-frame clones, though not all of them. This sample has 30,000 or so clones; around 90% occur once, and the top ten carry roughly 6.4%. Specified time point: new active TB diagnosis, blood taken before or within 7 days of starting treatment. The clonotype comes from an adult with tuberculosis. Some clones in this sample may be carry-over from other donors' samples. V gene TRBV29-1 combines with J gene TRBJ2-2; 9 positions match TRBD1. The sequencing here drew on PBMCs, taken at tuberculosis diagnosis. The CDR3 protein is CSVEDYGTGKAGELFF. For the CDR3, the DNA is TGCAGCGTTGAAGATTACGGGACAGGGAAGGCCGGGGAGCTGTTTTTT.